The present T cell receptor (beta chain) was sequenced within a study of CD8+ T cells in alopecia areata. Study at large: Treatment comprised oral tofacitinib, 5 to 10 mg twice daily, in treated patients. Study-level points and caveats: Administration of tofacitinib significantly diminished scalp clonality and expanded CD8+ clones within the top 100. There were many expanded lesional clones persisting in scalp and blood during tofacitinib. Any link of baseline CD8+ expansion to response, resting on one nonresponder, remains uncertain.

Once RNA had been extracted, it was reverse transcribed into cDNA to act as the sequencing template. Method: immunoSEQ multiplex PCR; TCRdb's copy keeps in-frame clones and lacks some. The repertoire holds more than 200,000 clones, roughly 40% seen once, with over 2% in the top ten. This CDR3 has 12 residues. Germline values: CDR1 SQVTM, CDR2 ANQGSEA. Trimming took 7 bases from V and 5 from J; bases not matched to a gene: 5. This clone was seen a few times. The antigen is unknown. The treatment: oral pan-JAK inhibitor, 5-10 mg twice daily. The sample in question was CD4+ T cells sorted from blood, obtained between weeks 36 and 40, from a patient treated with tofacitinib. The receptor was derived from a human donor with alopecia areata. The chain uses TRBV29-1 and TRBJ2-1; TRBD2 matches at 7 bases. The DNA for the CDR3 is TGCAGCGGGGAGCGGGGAGACAATGAGCAGTTCTTC. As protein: CSGERGDNEQFF.